This paragraph covers one T cell receptor beta chain sequence. The antigen it binds to is not known. No qualities accompany the bases; no much larger clone lies one base away. This entry belongs to a study of shared clonotypes between healthy human individuals (TCRdb year 2020). Notes on the research overall: A few men and two women, aged 18 to 49 years, made up the cohort. To increase sequencing depth and limit assay-specific biases, different laboratories used diverse techniques to prepare libraries and sequence TCR repertoires. To estimate repertoire size and how much clonotype sharing occurs between individuals, the study deeply sequenced the blood TCR repertoires of roughly 5 healthy adults. For each donor, three plates each were used for CD4 naive and CD4 memory, two plates were used for CD8 naive, and one plate was used for CD8 memory. Leukapheresis yielded between about 0.94 and 10 billion PBMCs per donor. Paper-wide results and their limitations: Sampling was restricted to blood, and TCR repertoires in tissues likely differ from the TCR repertoires found in blood. Compared with non-shared clonotypes, the clonotypes found in all four sorted-subset donors had higher generation probabilities. Approximately 4.8% of naive CD4, around 4% of naive CD8, approximately 2.2% of memory CD4, and around 0.4% of memory CD8 clonotypes were shared across several donors. Because the study included a small number of donors, the genetic and exposure-history diversity represented was limited. Naive subsets generally had larger estimated clonotype richness than memory subsets. Based on pairwise subsampling, the degree of clonotype sharing among donors was expected to be affected by sequencing depth. Incomplete sequencing was indicated by rarefaction of sorted-subset datasets, despite the large sequencing depth.

Reading from cysteine to phenylalanine, the CDR3 counts 13 amino acids. Just CDR3 DNA is preserved here, 39 bases in frame from base 1. CDR1 ENHRY and CDR2 SYGVKD were looked up in the germline V gene. V is reduced by 2 bases and J by 7 bases, leaving a spacing of 9 bases between them. The donors were healthy, HIV-negative adults with no recently reported acute infections or vaccinations. Every donor was a Caucasian adult residing in Nashville, Tennessee, USA. CD4+ T cells were enriched by magnetic negative selection, after which naive cells were positively selected on CD45RA and the negative fraction was taken as the memory subset. Blood was obtained by leukapheresis, after which PBMCs were separated by Ficoll-Histopaque density gradient centrifugation and cryopreserved in liquid nitrogen vapor phase. Analytical flow cytometry was used to check the purity and quantity of every magnetically sorted T cell population. Genomic DNA was isolated from every sorted fraction and measured by UV absorbance on a Nanodrop 2000c.

Using the deep immunoSEQ assay, multiplex PCR amplified TCR CDR3 regions from genomic DNA. For each cell subset, the extracted genomic DNA was distributed evenly across all wells of several immunoSEQ 96-well plates, and each plate served as one replicate. For sorted subsets, roughly 200 ng genomic DNA, equal to 25,000 to 35,000 T cell genomes, was loaded into each replicate PCR. The purified libraries were quantified using a Qubit 3.0 fluorometer, sized with a Bioanalyzer 2100, and then quantified again using the KAPA Library Quantification kit. A separate single-read 150-cycle Illumina NextSeq 550 flow cell was used to sequence each immunoSEQ 96-well plate. The original pipeline was this. Because only junctional sequences without quality scores were contained in the immunoSEQ output, filtering matching that applied to full-length reads could not be performed. To assign V/J genes and CDR3, sequences were annotated using PyIR, a Python wrapper for IgBLAST v1.9, with IMGT germline references. Reads were removed for weak V/J assignments (E-value above 1e-6), missing CDR3, stop codons, out-of-frame junctions, or ambiguous translated residues. V3J clonotypes were defined as sequences sharing the same inferred V gene, J gene, and CDR3 amino acid sequence. Percentage overlap between repertoires was computed as shared unique clonotypes divided by the size of the smaller repertoire. RTK rarefaction, the Chao1 estimator, and Recon v2.1 estimates of unobserved clonotypes were used to assess repertoire richness. OLGA was used to compute generation probabilities for all TCRbeta clonotypes that the gDNA method yielded from a handful of donors. TCRdb re-hosts the immuneACCESS table, in-frame sequences only. Its copies lack some clones; in the studies checked, an unresolved V gene accounts for under half of them, and the cause for the rest is not known. V, J and clone size reflect that table, while D and trimming were determined from the DNA. This sample is represented by 2 million to 2.5 million clones; nearly 97% of them were singletons. Of the sample, roughly 0.13% is held by the ten largest clones.

Input material: naive CD4+ T cells sorted from blood. The cell subset or site tag for this specimen amounts to: CD45RA+ positively selected. Recombination joined TRBV10-3 with TRBJ1-5; a confident D gene designation cannot be given. The clonotype comes from a man younger than 35 in good health. The sequenced DNA: TGTGCCATCAGTGAGAGGGCAGGCCAGCCCCAGCATTTT. It translates as CAISERAGQPQHF.